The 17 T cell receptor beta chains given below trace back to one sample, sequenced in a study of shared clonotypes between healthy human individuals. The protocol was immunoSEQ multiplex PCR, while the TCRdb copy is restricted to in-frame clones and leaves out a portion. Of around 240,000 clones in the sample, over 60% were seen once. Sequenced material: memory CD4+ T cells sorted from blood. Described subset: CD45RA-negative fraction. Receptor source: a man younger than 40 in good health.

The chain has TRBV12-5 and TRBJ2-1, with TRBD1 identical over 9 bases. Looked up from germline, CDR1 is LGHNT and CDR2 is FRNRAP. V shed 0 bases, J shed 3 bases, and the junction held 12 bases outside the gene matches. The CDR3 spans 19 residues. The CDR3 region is CASGLVRAKGQGIYNEQFF. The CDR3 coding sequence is TGTGCTAGTGGTTTGGTACGTGCTAAGGGACAGGGAATCTACAATGAGCAGTTCTTC.

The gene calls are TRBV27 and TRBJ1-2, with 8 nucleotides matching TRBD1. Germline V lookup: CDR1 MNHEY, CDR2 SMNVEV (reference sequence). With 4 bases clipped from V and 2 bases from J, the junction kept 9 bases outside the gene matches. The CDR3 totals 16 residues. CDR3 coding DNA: TGTGCCAGCAGTTCAATCAGGGGGCAAACCAACTATGGCTACACCTTC. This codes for CASSSIRGQTNYGYTF.

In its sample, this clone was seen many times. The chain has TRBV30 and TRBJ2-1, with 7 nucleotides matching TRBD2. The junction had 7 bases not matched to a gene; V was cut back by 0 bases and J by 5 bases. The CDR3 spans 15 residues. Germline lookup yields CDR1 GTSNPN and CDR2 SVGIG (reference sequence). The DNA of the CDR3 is TGTGCCTGGAGTGTACGGGGGGTAGCGGACAATGAGCAGTTCTTC. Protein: CAWSVRGVADNEQFF.

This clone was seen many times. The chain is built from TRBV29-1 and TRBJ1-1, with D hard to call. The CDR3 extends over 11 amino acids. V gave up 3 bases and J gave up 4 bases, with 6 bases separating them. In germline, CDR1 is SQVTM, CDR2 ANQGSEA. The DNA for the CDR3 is TGCAGCGTTGATCGGGGCACTGAAGCTTTCTTT. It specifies CSVDRGTEAFF.

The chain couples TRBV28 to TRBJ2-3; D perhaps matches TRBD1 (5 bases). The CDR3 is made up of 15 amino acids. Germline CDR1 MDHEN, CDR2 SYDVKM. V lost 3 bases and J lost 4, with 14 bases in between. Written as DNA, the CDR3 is TGTGCCAGCAGTTTGTTGTCAGGGAACCCAGATACGCAGTATTTT. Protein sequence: CASSLLSGNPDTQYF.

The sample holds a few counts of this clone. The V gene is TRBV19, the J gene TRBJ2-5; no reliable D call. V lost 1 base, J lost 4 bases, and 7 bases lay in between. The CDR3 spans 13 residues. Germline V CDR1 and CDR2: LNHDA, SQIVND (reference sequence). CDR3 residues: CASSIGWGETQYF. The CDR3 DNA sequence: TGTGCCAGTAGTATAGGCTGGGGAGAGACCCAGTACTTC.

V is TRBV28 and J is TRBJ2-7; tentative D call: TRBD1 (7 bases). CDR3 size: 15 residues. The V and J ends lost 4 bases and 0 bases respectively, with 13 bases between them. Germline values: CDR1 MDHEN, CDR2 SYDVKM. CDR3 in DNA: TGTGCCAGCAGTTCCCCCAGGGGGGACTCCTACGAGCAGTACTTC. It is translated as CASSSPRGDSYEQYF.

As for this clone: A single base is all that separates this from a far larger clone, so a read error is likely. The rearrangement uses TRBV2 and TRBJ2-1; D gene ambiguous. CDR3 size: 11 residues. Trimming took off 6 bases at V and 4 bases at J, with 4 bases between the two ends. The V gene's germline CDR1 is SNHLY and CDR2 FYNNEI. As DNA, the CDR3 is TGTGCCAGCAGCAATTACAATGAGCAGTTCTTC. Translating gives CASSNYNEQFF.

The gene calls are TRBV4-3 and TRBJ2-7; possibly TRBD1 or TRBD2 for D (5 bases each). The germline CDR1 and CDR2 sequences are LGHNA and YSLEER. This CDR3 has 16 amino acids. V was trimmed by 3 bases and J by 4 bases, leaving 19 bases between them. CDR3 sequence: CASSQIARDPKYEQYF. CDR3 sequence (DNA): TGCGCCAGCAGCCAGATAGCTCGGGACCCAAAATACGAGCAGTACTTC.

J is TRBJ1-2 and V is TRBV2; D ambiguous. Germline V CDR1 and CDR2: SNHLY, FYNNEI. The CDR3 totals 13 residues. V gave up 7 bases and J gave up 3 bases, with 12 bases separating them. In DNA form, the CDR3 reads TGTGCCAGCATAAAAGGCAGAGACTATGGCTACACCTTC. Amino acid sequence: CASIKGRDYGYTF.

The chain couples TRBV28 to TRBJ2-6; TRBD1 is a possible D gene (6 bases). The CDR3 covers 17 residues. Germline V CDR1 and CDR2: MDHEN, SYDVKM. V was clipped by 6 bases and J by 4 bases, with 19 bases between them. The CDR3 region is CASSSPTGNTGANVLTF. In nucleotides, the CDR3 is TGTGCCAGCAGCTCCCCGACAGGTAATACAGGGGCCAACGTCCTGACTTTC.

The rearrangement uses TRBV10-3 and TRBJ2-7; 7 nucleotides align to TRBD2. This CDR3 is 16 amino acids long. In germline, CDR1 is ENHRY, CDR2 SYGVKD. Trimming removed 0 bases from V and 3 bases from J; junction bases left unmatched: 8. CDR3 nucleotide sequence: TGTGCCATCAGTGAGTCGACGGGGGGTTTAGGCTACGAGCAGTACTTC. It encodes CAISESTGGLGYEQYF.

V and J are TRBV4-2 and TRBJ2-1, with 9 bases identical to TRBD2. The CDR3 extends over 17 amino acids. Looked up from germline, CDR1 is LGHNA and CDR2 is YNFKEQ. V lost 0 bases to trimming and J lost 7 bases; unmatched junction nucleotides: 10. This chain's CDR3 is CASSQEGSGSGRNEQFF. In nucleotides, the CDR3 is TGTGCCAGCAGCCAAGAGGGTAGCGGGAGTGGTCGAAATGAGCAGTTCTTC.

The CDR3, as DNA: TGTGCCAGCAGTGGACAGGGGGCGAACACTGAAGCTTTCTTT. It specifies CASSGQGANTEAFF. This chain joins TRBV2 and TRBJ1-1, with TRBD1 matching over 10 bases. V shed 4 bases, J shed 1 base, and the junction held 0 bases outside the gene matches. Germline assignment: CDR1 SNHLY and CDR2 FYNNEI. The CDR3 covers 14 residues.

The CDR3: CASTRDKNYGYTF. Written as DNA, the CDR3 is TGTGCCAGTACTCGGGACAAAAACTATGGCTACACCTTC. The chain carries TRBV19 and TRBJ1-2, with D possibly TRBD1 on 6 matching bases. The CDR3 runs to 13 residues. Germline values: CDR1 LNHDA, CDR2 SQIVND (reference sequence). V was cut by 7 bases and J by 2 bases, with 11 bases left in between. The variable domain in full, with the rest retrieved from reference TRBV19 and TRBJ1-2, is DGGITQSPKYLFRKEGQNVTLSCEQNLNHDAMYWYRQDPGQGLRLIYYSQIVNDFQKGDIAEGYSVSREKKESFPLTVTSAQKNPTAFYLCASTRDKNYGYTFGSGTRLTVV.

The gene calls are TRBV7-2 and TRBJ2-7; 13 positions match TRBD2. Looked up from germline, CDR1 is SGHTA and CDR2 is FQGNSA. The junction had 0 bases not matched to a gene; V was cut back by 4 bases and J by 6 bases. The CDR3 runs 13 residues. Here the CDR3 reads CASSWTSGSEQYF. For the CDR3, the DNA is TGTGCCAGCAGCTGGACTAGCGGGAGCGAGCAGTACTTC.

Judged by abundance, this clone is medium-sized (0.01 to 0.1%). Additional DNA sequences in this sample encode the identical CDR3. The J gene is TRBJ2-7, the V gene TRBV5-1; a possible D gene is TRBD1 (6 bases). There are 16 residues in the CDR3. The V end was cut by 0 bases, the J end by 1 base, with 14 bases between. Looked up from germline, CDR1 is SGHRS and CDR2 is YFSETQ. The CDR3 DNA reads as TGCGCCAGCAGCTTGGGGGGCACAGGGACGTCCTACGAGCAGTACTTC. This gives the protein CASSLGGTGTSYEQYF.